This T cell receptor (beta chain) came from a study of T cell responses to AZD1222 COVID-19 vaccine. Samples with a second dose at about 4 or about 12 weeks were pooled together. CDR3 length equals 17 residues. V lost 3 bases, J lost 5 bases, and 8 bases stayed unmatched. CDR1 and CDR2 from the germline V gene are LNHNV and YYDKDF (reference sequence). Profiling relied on immunoSEQ multiplex PCR, and the TCRdb table lists in-frame clones only, not all of them. The sample carries tens of thousands of clones, roughly 75% recorded once. The chain uses TRBV15 and TRBJ2-3, with TRBD2 matching over 13 bases. The sequence came from an adult who received the AZD1222 COVID-19 vaccine. This specimen was peripheral blood, taken 28 days after the second AZD1222 dose. CDR3 sequence: CATSRTLAGGLGDTQYF. CDR3 nucleotide sequence: TGTGCCACCAGCAGGACACTAGCGGGAGGGCTCGGAGATACGCAGTATTTT.